Shown below are 22 T cell receptor beta chains from a single sample sequenced in a study of T cells in Graves' hyperthyroidism and ophthalmopathy. Using RNA transcripts as the source, TCR beta CDR3 regions were amplified. In the first-round RT-PCR of the TCR CDR3, the HTBI primer set was used. TCRdb reanalysed the multiplex PCR reads using MiXCR and keeps one entry per CDR3 protein. Among around 300,000 distinct CDR3 sequences listed, around 22% were seen once. Sequencing input: blood. The source of these receptors is a man aged 30-40 years with Graves' ophthalmopathy.

The CDR3: CATLSARGSYEQYF. The CDR3 DNA follows: TGTGCCACCCTATCCGCCCGAGGGTCCTACGAGCAGTACTTC. The rearrangement links TRBV6-1 to TRBJ2-7; tentatively, D is TRBD2 (5 bases). From germline, CDR1 is MNHNS and CDR2 SASEGT. This CDR3 is built from 14 residues. Trimming removed 10 bases at V and 1 base at J, with 17 bases between.

This clonotype was seen ten or more times. This chain uses TRBV28 with TRBJ2-1; the match to TRBD2 covers 9 bases. Germline loops: CDR1 MDHEN, CDR2 SYDVKM. This CDR3 has 13 residues. Trimming cost V 6 bases and J 9 bases; bases outside gene matches: 6. CDR3 protein: CASRVAGVFEQFF. For the CDR3, the DNA is TGTGCCAGCAGAGTAGCGGGAGTATTTGAGCAGTTCTTC.

The chain employs TRBV4-2 and TRBJ1-5; no reliable D call. The V end was cut by 0 bases, the J end by 7 bases, with 7 bases between. The CDR3 loop spans 13 amino acids. CDR1 is LGHNA and CDR2 is YNFKEQ in the germline V gene. CDR3 sequence (DNA): TGTGCCAGCAGCCAAGATTGGGCACAGCCCCAGCATTTT. Translating it yields CASSQDWAQPQHF.

Note on this clonotype: A read error may produce the germline difference seen at one junction end. The chain recombines TRBV5-1 with TRBJ2-2; D might be TRBD1 or TRBD2, each matching 5 bases. The CDR3 is made up of 16 amino acids. Per the germline V gene, CDR1 is SGHRS and CDR2 is YFSETQ. CDR3 DNA sequence: TGCGCCAGCAGCAAACAGGAGAGGGTGAACACCGGGGAGCTGTTTTTC. It specifies CASSKQERVNTGELFF.

This clonotype was seen at least ten times. The chain links TRBV5-8 to TRBJ1-2; perhaps TRBD1 as D (6 bases). The germline V and J ends were trimmed by 0 bases and 4 bases, with 13 bases remaining between them. The CDR3 consists of 15 residues. From germline, CDR1 is SGHTS and CDR2 YDEGEE. The CDR3 loop is CASSLERGLGYGYTF. As DNA, the CDR3 is TGTGCCAGCAGCTTGGAGAGGGGGTTGGGCTATGGCTACACCTTC.

The chain recombines TRBV28 with TRBJ1-4; tentative D call: TRBD1 (5 bases). Germline V gene lookup returns CDR1 MDHEN and CDR2 SYDVKM. Trimming shortened V by 8 bases and J by 3 bases, and 16 bases separated the two germline ends. This CDR3 has 15 amino acids. In DNA, the CDR3 is TGTGCCAGCTTGACATTGGGGGAGGCTAATGAAAAACTGTTTTTT. Protein: CASLTLGEANEKLFF. Supplemented by reference TRBV28 and TRBJ1-4, the full variable domain reads DVKVTQSSRYLVKRTGEKVFLECVQDMDHENMFWYRQDPGLGLRLIYFSYDVKMKEKGDIPEGYSVSREKKERFSLILESASTNQTSMYLCASLTLGEANEKLFFGSGTQLSVL.

The chain recombines TRBV6-6 with TRBJ2-1; TRBD2 agrees at 7 bases. Looked up from germline, CDR1 is MNHNY and CDR2 is SVGAGI (reference sequence). J lost 6 bases, V lost 2 bases, and 7 bases had no gene match. The CDR3 runs to 15 residues. CDR3 bases: TGTGCCAGCAGTTACCTAGCGGCTCCTGGCAATGAGCAGTTCTTC. Protein: CASSYLAAPGNEQFF.

This clonotype has ten or more counts. CDR3 sequence (DNA): TGTGCCTGGAGGCACACCGGGAACTTCCTCCGCTCTGGAAACACCATATATTTT. Residues: CAWRHTGNFLRSGNTIYF. The chain combines TRBV30 with TRBJ1-3; D call uncertain. Germline-derived CDR1 and CDR2 are GTSNPN and SVGIG (reference sequence). The CDR3 loop spans 18 amino acids. Between the trimmed V and J ends, which lost 3 bases and 0 bases, there was a span of 21 bases.

This clonotype was observed many times. The chain uses TRBV11-2 and TRBJ2-1; TRBD2 matches at 12 bases. The CDR3 extends over 19 amino acids. Germline values: CDR1 SGHAT, CDR2 FQNNGV. The V segment lost 6 bases and the J segment 0 bases; nucleotides outside the gene matches: 12. CDR3 DNA sequence: TGTGCCAGCAGTTCCGGACTAGCGGGGACCTCGAGCTCCTACAATGAGCAGTTCTTC. Its translation: CASSSGLAGTSSSYNEQFF.

This clonotype was found many times. This chain connects TRBV12-3 or TRBV12-4 to TRBJ1-1; no firm D call. The length of the CDR3 is 12 residues. Deletions cut 5 bases from V and 7 bases from J, with 11 bases between. The CDR3 region has the DNA TGTGCCAGCAGTCAGACCCTCGTTGAAGCTTTCTTT. This encodes CASSQTLVEAFF.

CDR3 amino acids: CASSVEGEQETQYF. DNA for the CDR3: TGTGCCAGCAGCGTAGAAGGGGAGCAAGAGACCCAGTACTTC. The V call is TRBV9, the J call TRBJ2-5; D is tentatively TRBD1 or TRBD2 (5 bases each). This CDR3 is 14 amino acids long. V dropped 0 bases and J dropped 2 bases, with 8 bases sitting between them. CDR1 and CDR2 (germline): SGDLS, YYNGEE.

There are many counts of this clonotype. V and J are TRBV20-1 and TRBJ1-5; TRBD1 agrees at 7 bases. The CDR3 is 14 residues long. Trimming took 6 bases from V and 7 from J; bases not matched to a gene: 12. Looked up from germline, CDR1 is DFQATT and CDR2 is SNEGSKA (reference sequence). The chain's CDR3 is CSALADREEQPQHF. The DNA for the CDR3 is TGCAGTGCCCTCGCCGACAGGGAGGAGCAGCCCCAGCATTTT.

This chain joins TRBV29-1 and TRBJ1-3; 7 bases are a match to TRBD1. The trim removed 7 bases at V and 9 bases at J, leaving 15 bases unmatched. The CDR3 is 14 amino acids. Germline CDR1 reads SQVTM; CDR2 reads ANQGSEA. The CDR3 nucleotides are TGCAGCGCCAAGGGACAGAGTAGTGATTTCACCATATATTTT. It specifies CSAKGQSSDFTIYF. Full variable domain (missing parts from reference TRBV29-1 and TRBJ1-3): SAVISQKPSRDICQRGTSLTIQCQVDSQVTMMFWYRQQPGQSLTLIATANQGSEATYESGFVIDKFPISRPNLTFSTLTVSNMSPEDSSIYLCSAKGQSSDFTIYFGEGSWLTVV.

This clonotype came up many times. The chain recombines TRBV11-1 with TRBJ2-7, with TRBD1 matching 10 bases. The J segment lost 4 bases and the V segment lost 7 bases, leaving 10 bases of the junction unmatched. The CDR3 consists of 15 residues. Germline loops: CDR1 SGHAT, CDR2 FQDESV (reference sequence). The CDR3 region has the DNA TGTGCCAGCAAACCCGGGACAGGGGTGGAGTACGAGCAGTACTTC. Translating it yields CASKPGTGVEYEQYF.

In this sample, this clonotype turned up a few times. V gene TRBV11-2 combines with J gene TRBJ2-2; 14 bases are shared with TRBD2. The V segment lost 4 bases and the J segment 0 bases; nucleotides outside the gene matches: 1. Germline V gene data show CDR1 as SGHAT and CDR2 as FQNNGV. This CDR3 region has 17 residues. CDR3 DNA: TGTGCCAGCAGCTGGGGACTAGCGGGAGCGAACACCGGGGAGCTGTTTTTT. This codes for CASSWGLAGANTGELFF.

This clonotype was detected many times. V and J are TRBV28 and TRBJ1-1, with D unclear. Germline V gives CDR1 MDHEN, CDR2 SYDVKM. Trimming stripped 5 bases from V and 7 bases from J, with 14 bases between. CDR3 length: 13 residues. This CDR3 reads CASSLYTDVEAFF. The CDR3, as DNA: TGTGCCAGCAGTCTTTACACAGACGTTGAAGCTTTCTTT.

This clonotype was counted between two and nine times. This chain uses TRBV4-1 with TRBJ2-3; D might be TRBD2 (6 bases). This CDR3 is 18 amino acids long. The V gene lost 0 bases and the J gene lost 3 bases, with 19 bases spanning the gap. The germline CDR1 and CDR2 sequences are MGHRA and YSYEKL. The CDR3 here is CASSQDPIAAGTTDTQYF. The CDR3 DNA reads TGCGCCAGCAGCCAAGATCCGATCGCGGCGGGAACGACAGATACGCAGTATTTT.

V is TRBV4-1 and J is TRBJ1-2; D is uncertain. V lost 1 base to trimming and J lost 7 bases, with 10 bases between them. This CDR3 is built from 13 residues. Germline V gives CDR1 MGHRA, CDR2 YSYEKL. Written as DNA, the CDR3 is TGCGCCAGCAGCCAAGTGGGTACAGCTGGCTACACCTTC. Protein sequence: CASSQVGTAGYTF.

In this sample, this clonotype turned up many times. This chain connects TRBV11-2 to TRBJ2-1; 7 bases agree with TRBD1. The V segment lost 2 bases and the J segment 9 bases; nucleotides outside the gene matches: 7. This CDR3 is 14 amino acids long. From germline, CDR1 is SGHAT and CDR2 FQNNGV. CDR3 coding DNA: TGTGCCAGCAGCTTACCCCAACAGGGGATTGAGCAGTTCTTC. It translates to CASSLPQQGIEQFF.

The genes are TRBV20-1 and TRBJ2-3; 12 nucleotides align to TRBD2. Germline trimming cut 1 base from V and 3 bases from J; bases unmatched to any gene: 11. This CDR3 has 18 amino acids. CDR1 and CDR2 from the germline V gene are DFQATT and SNEGSKA (reference sequence). CDR3 in DNA: TGCAGTGCTAGAGGGCTAGCGGGAGGGGCGTTGGGTACAGATACGCAGTATTTT. It specifies CSARGLAGGALGTDTQYF.

This clonotype was counted at least ten times. The V gene is TRBV28, the J gene TRBJ2-2, with 8 bases aligning to TRBD2. V shed 7 bases and J 1 base; nucleotides not matched to a gene: 5. Per the germline V gene, CDR1 is MDHEN and CDR2 is SYDVKM. This CDR3 has 15 residues. The CDR3 DNA sequence: TGTGCCAGCATCGGACTAGCTCGGAACACCGGGGAGCTGTTTTTT. It yields the protein CASIGLARNTGELFF.

This clonotype was observed a handful of times. The chain is built from TRBV28 and TRBJ2-7; 7 bases map to TRBD1. V dropped 8 bases and J dropped 3; count of bases not matched to a gene: 10. The CDR3 runs to 14 residues. The germline V gene encodes CDR1 MDHEN and CDR2 SYDVKM. The CDR3 DNA reads TGTGCCAGCTATACCCCCGGGACAGTCTACGAGCAGTACTTC. Translating it yields CASYTPGTVYEQYF.